This TCR beta chain was profiled in a study of blood T cell repertoires in COVID-19. Per the germline V gene, CDR1 is MGHRA and CDR2 is YSYEKL. The CDR3 has 17 residues. The V segment lost 2 bases and the J segment 0 bases; nucleotides outside the gene matches: 3. Profiled with immunoSEQ multiplex PCR; TCRdb holds only in-frame clones, not every one. The sample has some 200,000 clones, roughly 84% seen once. The sequence was collected from a man aged 25 to 45 in a cohort exposed to, infected with or recovered from COVID-19 (not recorded which). This chain links TRBV4-1 with TRBJ2-2; TRBD2 matches 10 bases. The sequenced sample consisted of PBMCs or T cells enriched from blood (not recorded which). CDR3 nucleotides: TGCGCCAGCAGCCAAAACGGACTAGCGGCGAACACCGGGGAGCTGTTTTTT. Its translation: CASSQNGLAANTGELFF.